This T cell receptor (beta chain) was obtained from a study of OX40 agonist ivuxolimab in advanced cancers. With 2 bases removed from V and 1 base from J, the gap between germline ends came to 6 bases. The CDR3 runs 13 residues. The germline V gene has CDR1 SGDLS and CDR2 YYNGEE. This clone came up once. Measured with immunoSEQ multiplex PCR; TCRdb has only the in-frame clones, and not every one. Here the sample spans about 21,000 clones, around 76% being singletons. The chain links TRBV9 to TRBJ1-2, with unresolved D. This TCR was sampled from an adult with an advanced solid tumor such as melanoma, head and neck, liver or kidney cancer. The sequenced sample was CD4+ or CD8+ T cells sorted from blood, obtained in a trial of the OX40 agonist ivuxolimab. CDR3 sequence (DNA): TGTGCCAGCAGCGTCCGGGGTAACTATGGCTACACCTTC. This codes for CASSVRGNYGYTF.